Below are 23 T cell receptor beta chains sequenced from a single sample in a study of glioma-infiltrating T cells after dendritic cell vaccination. The sample's time point: after dendritic cell vaccination, including at tumor progression/relapse. Clones were sequenced by immunoSEQ multiplex PCR, and TCRdb holds only the in-frame ones, with some missing. In the table there are 100,000 or so clones, around 90% of which are singletons. The sequencing used blood, collected after dendritic cell vaccination. The origin of the receptors is a human donor with glioblastoma.

The V gene is TRBV4-2, the J gene TRBJ1-1; D unclear. From germline, CDR1 is LGHNA and CDR2 YNFKEQ. V was pared by 0 bases and J by 6 bases, with 14 bases between. This CDR3 has 15 amino acids. The CDR3 DNA is TGTGCCAGCAGCCAAGAAAAGAGAGTATTCGCTGAAGCTTTCTTT. Amino acids: CASSQEKRVFAEAFF.

This chain uses TRBV6-1 with TRBJ2-5; D is perhaps TRBD1 (5 bases). V gave up 4 bases and J gave up 4 bases, with 16 bases separating them. CDR3 length: 15 residues. Germline V gives CDR1 MNHNS, CDR2 SASEGT. The DNA of the CDR3 is TGTGCCAGCAGTGTGGGCAGGGTATCGTCAGAGACCCAGTACTTC. Translated: CASSVGRVSSETQYF.

In this sample, this clone turned up once. The chain couples TRBV5-1 to TRBJ1-4; the match to TRBD1 covers 10 bases. The CDR3 is made up of 17 amino acids. Germline V lookup: CDR1 SGHRS, CDR2 YFSETQ. J was trimmed by 4 bases and V by 5 bases; bases with no gene match: 11. The CDR3 spells CASRQTGTGAYNEKLFF. CDR3 bases: TGCGCCAGCAGACAGACCGGGACAGGGGCCTATAATGAAAAACTGTTTTTT.

The table lists this clone with a count of one. The chain carries TRBV5-4 and TRBJ2-7; 11 nucleotides align to TRBD2. The V gene end was trimmed by 4 bases and the J gene end by 5 bases; junction bases not matched to a gene: 11. The germline V gene encodes CDR1 SGHNT and CDR2 YYREEE (reference sequence). This CDR3 region has 16 residues. The CDR3 is CASSKLAGDSRNEQYF. DNA of the CDR3: TGTGCCAGCAGCAAACTAGCGGGGGATTCAAGGAACGAGCAGTACTTC.

V is TRBV6-5 and J is TRBJ2-3; TRBD2 matches at 10 bases. The CDR3 has 15 amino acids. The ends lost 4 bases at V and 3 bases at J; junction bases unmatched: 4. Germline CDR1 is MNHEY and CDR2 is SVGAGI. The CDR3 loop is CASSWLAGGTDTQYF. For the CDR3, the DNA is TGTGCCAGCAGTTGGTTAGCGGGGGGAACAGATACGCAGTATTTT.

V and J are TRBV10-3 and TRBJ1-2; D unresolved. V lost 2 bases and J 2 bases, leaving 6 bases between the germline ends. Germline CDR1 and CDR2: ENHRY and SYGVKD. This CDR3 spans 13 amino acids. CDR3 in amino acids: CAISENTNYGYTF. CDR3 sequence (DNA): TGTGCCATCAGTGAGAACACAAACTATGGCTACACCTTC.

The gene calls are TRBV7-2 and TRBJ2-1; perhaps TRBD2 as D (6 bases). Trimming stripped 6 bases from V and 3 bases from J, with 18 bases between. Germline CDR1 reads SGHTA; CDR2 reads FQGNSA. CDR3 length equals 16 residues. The CDR3, as DNA: TGTGCCAGCAGTCACGCGTTGGGGGGTTTCTACAATGAGCAGTTCTTC. The encoded protein is CASSHALGGFYNEQFF.

V gene TRBV6-1 combines with J gene TRBJ2-7; 13 bases are a match to TRBD2. The germline V gene has CDR1 MNHNS and CDR2 SASEGT. Trimming took 3 bases from V and 2 from J; bases not matched to a gene: 10. The CDR3 contains 18 residues. The DNA for the CDR3 is TGTGCCAGCAGTGAGCTCGGACTAGCGGGGGCCGTGACCTACGAGCAGTACTTC. It specifies CASSELGLAGAVTYEQYF.

This clone occurred a few times. The chain has TRBV29-1 and TRBJ2-7, with 10 bases fitting TRBD1. This CDR3 spans 15 amino acids. Germline CDR1 SQVTM, CDR2 ANQGSEA. After removal of 6 bases from V and 2 bases from J, the junction contained 10 bases not matched to a gene. DNA for the CDR3: TGCAGCGTAGAATCGGGACAGGGGTTTCCCTACGAGCAGTACTTC. Translating it yields CSVESGQGFPYEQYF.

V and J are TRBV6-5 and TRBJ2-3, with 7 bases aligning to TRBD1. This CDR3 spans 15 amino acids. Germline CDR1 MNHEY, CDR2 SVGAGI. V shed 2 bases and J 4 bases; nucleotides not matched to a gene: 6. The CDR3 reads CASSYKQGFADTQYF. In nucleotides, the CDR3 is TGTGCCAGCAGTTACAAACAGGGGTTCGCAGATACGCAGTATTTT.

The chain links TRBV2 to TRBJ2-4, with 8 bases that match TRBD1. The CDR3 is 13 residues long. CDR1 and CDR2 (germline): SNHLY, FYNNEI. With 6 bases clipped from V and 8 bases from J, the junction kept 6 bases outside the gene matches. The CDR3: CASSDDRGHIQYF. CDR3 nucleotide sequence: TGTGCCAGCAGCGATGACAGGGGACACATTCAGTACTTC.

Comment on this clone: This same CDR3 is encoded by further DNA sequences in the sample. This chain's CDR3 is CASSFDSADTQYF. CDR3 nucleotides: TGCGCCAGCAGTTTTGACAGTGCAGATACGCAGTATTTT. This rearrangement joins TRBV5-1 to TRBJ2-3, with D possibly matching TRBD1 (5 bases). Germline assignment: CDR1 SGHRS and CDR2 YFSETQ. The CDR3 has 13 residues. The V and J ends lost 5 bases and 4 bases respectively, with 11 bases between them.

The V and J genes are TRBV11-3 and TRBJ2-5; TRBD2 might be the D (6 bases). Germline CDR1 is SGHNT and CDR2 is YENEEA. V was trimmed by 2 bases and J by 2 bases, leaving 15 bases between them. CDR3 length: 16 amino acids. The CDR3 loop is CASSLRLSAGQETQYF. The DNA for the CDR3 is TGTGCCAGCAGCTTACGACTCTCGGCGGGGCAAGAGACCCAGTACTTC. Filled out from reference TRBV11-3 and TRBJ2-5, the complete variable domain reads EAGVVQSPRYKIIEKKQPVAFWCNPISGHNTLYWYLQNLGQGPELLIRYENEEAVDDSQLPKDRFSAERLKGVDSTLKIQPAELGDSAVYLCASSLRLSAGQETQYFGPGTRLLVL.

The chain carries TRBV29-1 and TRBJ2-1; TRBD1 matches at 9 bases. V shed 8 bases and J 8 bases; nucleotides not matched to a gene: 10. CDR1 is SQVTM and CDR2 is ANQGSEA in the germline V gene. The CDR3 has 13 residues. The CDR3 nucleotides are TGCAGCTTAAGGGGACAGGGTGCCCATGAGCAGTTCTTC. Its translation: CSLRGQGAHEQFF.

The rearrangement uses TRBV7-9 and TRBJ1-6; tentative D call: TRBD1 (5 bases). The germline V gene has CDR1 SEHNR and CDR2 FQNEAQ (reference sequence). This CDR3 contains 15 residues. V gave up 5 bases and J gave up 9 bases, with 17 bases separating them. CDR3 DNA sequence: TGTGCCAGCAGCGCTCAGGGAGGGTTAGGTTCACCCCTCCACTTT. Amino acids: CASSAQGGLGSPLHF. The full variable domain, in which reference TRBV7-9 and TRBJ1-6 provide the parts outside the CDR3, is DTGVSQNPRHKITKRGQNVTFRCDPISEHNRLYWYRQTLGQGPEFLTYFQNEAQLEKSRLLSDRFSAERPKGSFSTLEIQRTEQGDSAMYLCASSAQGGLGSPLHFGNGTRLTVT.

This clone was counted only a few times. This chain links TRBV7-9 with TRBJ2-5; 9 nucleotides line up with TRBD1. Germline V gene data show CDR1 as SEHNR and CDR2 as FQNEAQ (reference sequence). The CDR3 contains 15 residues. J lost 5 bases, V lost 3 bases, and 7 bases had no gene match. CDR3 in DNA: TGTGCCAGCAGCTTTGATACAGGGGGCCAGGAGACCCAGTACTTC. Encoded protein: CASSFDTGGQETQYF.

The V gene is TRBV5-8, the J gene TRBJ1-1; D uncertain. The CDR3 consists of 11 residues. V gave up 1 base and J gave up 10 bases, with 8 bases separating them. From germline, CDR1 is SGHTS and CDR2 YDEGEE. Here the CDR3 reads CASSLNLVAFF. The DNA for the CDR3 is TGTGCCAGCAGCTTGAACCTAGTAGCTTTCTTT.

The CDR3 region is CASSLGQALAKNIQYF. Here the CDR3 DNA reads TGTGCCAGCAGCTTAGGACAGGCCTTAGCCAAAAACATTCAGTACTTC. This chain joins TRBV11-2 and TRBJ2-4, with D possibly TRBD1 on 6 matching bases. The CDR3 covers 16 residues. Germline-derived CDR1 and CDR2 are SGHAT and FQNNGV. V lost 1 base to trimming and J lost 0 bases, with 10 bases between them. The variable domain in full, with the rest retrieved from reference TRBV11-2 and TRBJ2-4, is EAGVAQSPRYKIIEKRQSVAFWCNPISGHATLYWYQQILGQGPKLLIQFQNNGVVDDSQLPKDRFSAERLKGVDSTLKIQPAKLEDSAVYLCASSLGQALAKNIQYFGAGTRLSVL.

This chain connects TRBV6-1 to TRBJ2-7, with TRBD2 matching over 10 bases. The J segment lost 1 base and the V segment lost 6 bases, leaving 6 bases of the junction unmatched. The CDR3 runs 15 residues. CDR1 and CDR2 from the germline V gene are MNHNS and SASEGT. DNA for the CDR3: TGTGCCAGCAGACCGGGACTAGCGCGGTCCTACGAGCAGTACTTC. The encoded protein is CASRPGLARSYEQYF.

The CDR3 protein is CASSEGAGGISNQPQHF. CDR3 nucleotide sequence: TGTGCCAGCAGTGAAGGGGCAGGGGGAATTAGCAATCAGCCCCAGCATTTT. The J gene is TRBJ1-5, the V gene TRBV6-1, with 7 positions matching TRBD1. Germline assignment: CDR1 MNHNS and CDR2 SASEGT. The CDR3 length is 17 residues. The trim removed 1 base at V and 0 bases at J, leaving 6 bases unmatched.

The gene calls are TRBV5-1 and TRBJ2-1; D is possibly TRBD2 (5 bases). Looked up from germline, CDR1 is SGHRS and CDR2 is YFSETQ. CDR3 length: 17 amino acids. The ends were cut back, 4 bases at V and 0 bases at J, with 17 bases in the middle. CDR3 in amino acids: CASSLSVGESSYNEQFF. CDR3 DNA: TGCGCCAGCAGCCTGAGCGTGGGAGAGAGCTCCTACAATGAGCAGTTCTTC.

V and J are TRBV5-4 and TRBJ2-7, with 11 bases lining up with TRBD2. V shed 5 bases and J 5 bases; nucleotides not matched to a gene: 3. CDR3 length: 13 amino acids. Germline V CDR1 and CDR2: SGHNT, YYREEE (reference sequence). DNA of the CDR3: TGTGCCAGCAGACTAGCGGGAGTTCACGAGCAGTACTTC. This sequence encodes CASRLAGVHEQYF. Drawing the rest from reference TRBV5-4 and TRBJ2-7, the complete variable domain is ETGVTQSPTHLIKTRGQQVTLRCSSQSGHNTVSWYQQALGQGPQFIFQYYREEENGRGNFPPRFSGLQFPNYSSELNVNALELDDSALYLCASRLAGVHEQYFGPGTRLTVT.

The chain recombines TRBV5-5 with TRBJ2-5; TRBD2 matches at 11 bases. The CDR3 is 15 amino acids. The trim removed 1 base at V and 5 bases at J, leaving 4 bases unmatched. The germline CDR1 and CDR2 sequences are SGHKS and YYEKEE (reference sequence). CDR3 in amino acids: CASSLNSGGAETQYF. The CDR3 DNA reads TGTGCCAGCAGCTTGAATAGCGGGGGGGCTGAGACCCAGTACTTC.